This is a list of T cell receptor beta chains from one sample in a study of PD-1 blockade in mismatch repair-deficient tumors. Sequencing used immunoSEQ multiplex PCR; TCRdb keeps in-frame clones, though not all of them. The repertoire holds approximately 51,000 clones, with 81% as singletons. The sample here was peripheral blood, taken around 19 weeks after starting pembrolizumab. These receptors were collected from an adult with mismatch repair-deficient cancer. Both conserved end residues are part of each CDR3. D genes are given only for firm matches. A clone size is listed for some rows: how often the clone was seen (once, few, many), or a class if it is expanded.

J gene,D gene,clone size,V gene,CDR3 protein,CDR3 DNA
TRBJ1-2,-,-,TRBV5-4,CASSFGAGGYTF,TGTGCCAGCAGCTTCGGGGCTGGGGGCTACACCTTC
TRBJ2-7,-,-,TRBV21-1,CASSSKGGQGPGYEQYF,TGTGCCAGCAGCTCCAAAGGGGGGCAGGGCCCTGGGTACGAGCAGTACTTC
TRBJ2-2,-,-,TRBV5-1,CASSGTAGELFF,TGCGCCAGTTCCGGGACTGCCGGGGAGCTGTTTTTT
TRBJ1-1,-,-,TRBV7-8,CASSLESTNTEAFF,TGTGCCAGCAGCTTAGAGTCAACGAACACTGAAGCTTTCTTT
TRBJ2-1,TRBD2,-,TRBV18,CASSPSLAGTYNEQFF,TGTGCCAGCTCACCGTCACTAGCGGGGACTTACAATGAGCAGTTCTTC
TRBJ2-1,TRBD2,once,TRBV25-1,CASSDKTSGVGYEQFF,TGTGCCAGCAGTGATAAGACTAGCGGGGTTGGTTATGAGCAGTTCTTC
TRBJ1-1,-,-,TRBV30,CAWTGVDTEAFF,TGTGCCTGGACAGGGGTGGACACTGAAGCTTTCTTT
TRBJ1-2,TRBD1,few,TRBV30,CAWSLTTGEYGYTF,TGTGCCTGGAGTCTTACCACAGGGGAATATGGCTACACCTTC
TRBJ2-5,-,-,TRBV6-5,CASSSRDSETQYF,TGTGCCAGCAGTTCCAGGGATAGCGAGACCCAGTACTTC
TRBJ2-7,TRBD1,few,TRBV7-9,CASSPGTGAYEQYF,TGTGCCAGCAGCCCCGGGACAGGAGCCTACGAGCAGTACTTC